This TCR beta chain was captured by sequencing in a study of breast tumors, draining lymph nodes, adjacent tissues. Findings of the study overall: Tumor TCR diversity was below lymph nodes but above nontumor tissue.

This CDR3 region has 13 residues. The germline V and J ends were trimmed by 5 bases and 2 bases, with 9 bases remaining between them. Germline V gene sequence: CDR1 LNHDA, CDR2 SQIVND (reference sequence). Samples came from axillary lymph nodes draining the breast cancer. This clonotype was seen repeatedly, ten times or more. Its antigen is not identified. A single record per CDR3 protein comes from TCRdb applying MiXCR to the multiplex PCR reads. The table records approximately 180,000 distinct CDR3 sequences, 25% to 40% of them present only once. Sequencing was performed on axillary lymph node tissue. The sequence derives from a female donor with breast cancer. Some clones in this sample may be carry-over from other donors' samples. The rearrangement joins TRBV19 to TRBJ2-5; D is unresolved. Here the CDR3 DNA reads TGTGCCAGTAGTCAGTCGGAACAAGAGACCCAGTACTTC. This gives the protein CASSQSEQETQYF.